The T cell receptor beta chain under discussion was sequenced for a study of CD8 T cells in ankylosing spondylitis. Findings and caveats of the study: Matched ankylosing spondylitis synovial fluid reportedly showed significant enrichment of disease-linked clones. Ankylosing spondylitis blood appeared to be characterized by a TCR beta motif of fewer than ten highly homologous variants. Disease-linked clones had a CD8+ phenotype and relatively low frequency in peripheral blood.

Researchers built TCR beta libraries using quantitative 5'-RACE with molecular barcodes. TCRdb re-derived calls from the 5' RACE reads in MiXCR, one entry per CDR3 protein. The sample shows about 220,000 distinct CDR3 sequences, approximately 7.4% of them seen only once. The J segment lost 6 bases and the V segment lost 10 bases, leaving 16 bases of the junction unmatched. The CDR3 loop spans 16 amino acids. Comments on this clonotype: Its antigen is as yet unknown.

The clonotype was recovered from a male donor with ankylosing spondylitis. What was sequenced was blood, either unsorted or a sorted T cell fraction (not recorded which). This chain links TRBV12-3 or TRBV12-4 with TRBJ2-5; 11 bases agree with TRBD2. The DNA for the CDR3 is TGTGCCACTTCATTTCAGGGCCTAGCGGGAGGAAAGACCCAGTACTTC. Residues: CATSFQGLAGGKTQYF.